This T cell receptor (beta chain) was found in a study of T cell responses to AZD1222 COVID-19 vaccine. The CDR3 covers 19 residues. Profiled with immunoSEQ multiplex PCR; TCRdb holds only in-frame clones, not every one. The sample records about 94,000 clones, about 85% being singletons. General study findings and limits: Among vaccine-associated CD4 TCRs, coverage spanned spike, with dominance at 160-218 and 743-854. Possibly, clonal diversity was underestimated; donors were largely white British and included more females.

Worth noting for this clone: Its antigen remains unknown.

Sequencing was performed on peripheral blood, taken 28 days after the second AZD1222 dose. J is TRBJ2-4 and V is TRBV12-2; the table names TRBD2, a call not compared with the DNA. TRBV12-2 is a documented pseudogene. This sequence was found in an adult who received the AZD1222 COVID-19 vaccine. CDR3 region: CASRHILRAGGPSENIQYF. The DNA for the CDR3 is TGTGCAAGTCGCCACATTCTTCGAGCGGGAGGGCCGTCTGAAAACATTCAGTACTTC.